This T cell receptor (beta chain) was obtained from a study of long-term antiretroviral therapy in people with HIV. Notes on the study in general: The blood, collected between about 2004 and 2017, was possibly taken under older ART regimens. Clones showing expansion before ART dominated the repertoire at all time points. Researchers lacked any data on ART adherence, viral resistance or therapy changes.

On this clone: Its antigen is not identified. Within the sample, other DNA sequences also encode this same CDR3.

This CDR3 is 13 amino acids long. J lost 5 bases, V lost 9 bases, and 8 bases had no gene match. Germline loops: CDR1 SGHNT, CDR2 YENEEA. Assay version v3.0 of immunoSEQ was used, and it was run at survey level. TCRdb's copy holds only in-frame clones and misses some; the assay was immunoSEQ multiplex PCR. The sample lists fewer than 20,000 clones; around four fifths were seen once. The rearrangement uses TRBV11-3 and TRBJ1-1; 8 bases map to TRBD1. This sample comprised unsorted PBMCs, obtained at the start of antiretroviral therapy, before treatment. The sequence was obtained from a woman aged 40 to 49 with HIV. CDR3: CASSVGTGTEAFF. The CDR3 bases are TGTGCCAGTAGCGTAGGGACAGGTACTGAAGCTTTCTTT.